The 22 T cell receptor beta chains presented below share a single source sample, sequenced in a study of PD-L1 blockade in urothelial cancer. Time point given: peripheral blood 6 weeks after treatment start. The protocol was immunoSEQ multiplex PCR, while the TCRdb copy is restricted to in-frame clones and leaves out a portion. Among 100,000 to 150,000 clones listed, roughly 88% were seen once. This specimen consisted of PBMCs, obtained around atezolizumab (anti-PD-L1) treatment. These receptors were obtained from a man aged 50 to 59 with urothelial cancer.

V usage is TRBV9 and J usage is TRBJ2-3; 9 bases line up with TRBD2. The germline CDR1 and CDR2 sequences are SGDLS and YYNGEE. Trimming took 4 bases from V and 0 from J; bases not matched to a gene: 3. CDR3 length equals 15 residues. The CDR3 DNA reads TGTGCCAGCAGCTTAGGACTAGCGAGCACAGATACGCAGTATTTT. Its translation: CASSLGLASTDTQYF.

This clone turned up a few times. The chain carries TRBV6-1 and TRBJ1-2, with 7 bases fitting TRBD1. CDR3 length equals 12 residues. The germline V gene has CDR1 MNHNS and CDR2 SASEGT. The ends lost 4 bases at V and 6 bases at J; junction bases unmatched: 2. The CDR3, as DNA: TGTGCCAGCAGTGCAACAGGGGATGGCTACACCTTC. Protein: CASSATGDGYTF.

The V gene is TRBV27, the J gene TRBJ2-6; maybe TRBD1 (6 bases). Germline V gene lookup returns CDR1 MNHEY and CDR2 SMNVEV (reference sequence). CDR3 length: 16 residues. The V and J ends lost 5 bases and 0 bases respectively, with 11 bases between them. The CDR3 DNA is TGTGCCAGCAGTGCGACAGGAGTCTCTGGGGCCAACGTCCTGACTTTC. It yields the protein CASSATGVSGANVLTF.

Here the CDR3 reads CASSQYQGANGYTF. For the CDR3, the DNA is TGCGCCAGCAGCCAGTACCAGGGGGCGAATGGCTACACCTTC. The rearrangement joins TRBV4-1 to TRBJ1-2; 8 bases fit TRBD1. Germline V lookup: CDR1 MGHRA, CDR2 YSYEKL. The CDR3 totals 14 residues. Trimming at V came to 3 bases and at J to 6 bases, leaving 6 bases not matched to a gene.

The chain employs TRBV30 and TRBJ1-2, with D perhaps matching TRBD1 (6 bases). With 2 bases removed from V and 1 base from J, the gap between germline ends came to 20 bases. The CDR3 sequence is 17 residues long. Germline CDR1 GTSNPN, CDR2 SVGIG (reference sequence). CDR3 bases: TGTGCCTGGAGTTCGGTCCTGGACAGAAAAAATAACTATGGCTACACCTTC. It codes for CAWSSVLDRKNNYGYTF.

V is TRBV28 and J is TRBJ2-2; 13 bases align to TRBD2. The CDR3 is 16 residues long. Trimming removed 6 bases from V and 8 bases from J; junction bases left unmatched: 9. Germline V gives CDR1 MDHEN, CDR2 SYDVKM. CDR3 sequence: CASRPTGTSGIGELFF. The DNA of the CDR3 is TGTGCCAGCAGACCAACCGGGACTAGCGGGATAGGGGAGCTGTTTTTT.

V and J are TRBV6-5 and TRBJ2-7; D is unresolved. V was cut by 6 bases and J by 2 bases, with 11 bases left in between. This CDR3 is built from 13 residues. Germline V gene data show CDR1 as MNHEY and CDR2 as SVGAGI. In DNA form, the CDR3 reads TGTGCCAGCAGGCAACCACAGACCTACGAGCAGTACTTC. This codes for CASRQPQTYEQYF.

V and J are TRBV7-3 and TRBJ2-7; 8 bases match TRBD2. The CDR3 runs to 16 residues. J was trimmed by 1 base and V by 1 base; bases with no gene match: 6. The germline V gene has CDR1 SGHTA and CDR2 FQGTGA. The DNA for the CDR3 is TGTGCCAGCAGCTTAATCCCCACTAGCGGTTCCTACGAGCAGTACTTC. As protein: CASSLIPTSGSYEQYF.

In this sample, this clone turned up a few times. The rearrangement links TRBV11-2 to TRBJ1-6; 7 bases are a match to TRBD1. Germline CDR1 is SGHAT and CDR2 is FQNNGV. There are 15 residues in the CDR3. The trim removed 4 bases at V and 5 bases at J, leaving 5 bases unmatched. The CDR3 DNA reads as TGTGCCAGCAGCTACCAGGGACAGAATAATTCACCCCTCCACTTT. Translating gives CASSYQGQNNSPLHF.

The chain recombines TRBV18 with TRBJ2-2, with D unclear. V was cut by 0 bases and J by 8 bases, with 4 bases left in between. CDR1 is KGHSH, CDR2 LQKENI, per germline. The CDR3 runs 12 residues. Written as DNA, the CDR3 is TGTGCCAGCTCACCACCTTCAGGGGAGCTGTTTTTT. It yields the protein CASSPPSGELFF. The entire variable domain, with the rest obtained from reference TRBV18 and TRBJ2-2, is as follows: NAGVMQNPRHLVRRRGQEARLRCSPMKGHSHVYWYRQLPEEGLKFMVYLQKENIIDESGMPKERFSAEFPKEGPSILRIQQVVRGDSAAYFCASSPPSGELFFGEGSRLTVL.

This clone was seen only a few times. This chain links TRBV28 with TRBJ1-1; D is perhaps TRBD1 (6 bases). The CDR3 runs 15 residues. Looked up from germline, CDR1 is MDHEN and CDR2 is SYDVKM. V lost 5 bases, J lost 5 bases, and 18 bases lay in between. This CDR3 reads CASSRETGIGTEAFF. CDR3 DNA sequence: TGTGCCAGCAGTCGCGAGACAGGTATAGGAACTGAAGCTTTCTTT.

The V and J genes are TRBV14 and TRBJ2-2; D ambiguous. Trimming shortened V by 4 bases and J by 1 base, and 7 bases separated the two germline ends. This CDR3 has 14 amino acids. The germline gives CDR1 SGHDN, CDR2 FVKESK. CDR3 residues: CASSLDWNTGELFF. CDR3 nucleotide sequence: TGTGCCAGCAGCCTCGACTGGAACACCGGGGAGCTGTTTTTT. The whole variable domain, remainder taken from reference TRBV14 and TRBJ2-2, is EAGVTQFPSHSVIEKGQTVTLRCDPISGHDNLYWYRRVMGKEIKFLLHFVKESKQDESGMPNNRFLAERTGGTYSTLKVQPAELEDSGVYFCASSLDWNTGELFFGEGSRLTVL.

The rearrangement uses TRBV9 and TRBJ1-1; 9 nucleotides match TRBD1. V lost 0 bases and J lost 4; bases outside the gene matches: 7. Germline V CDR1 and CDR2: SGDLS, YYNGEE. The CDR3 is 16 amino acids. The CDR3, as DNA: TGTGCCAGCAGCGTAGCTACGGGACAGGGTGGCACTGAAGCTTTCTTT. It is translated as CASSVATGQGGTEAFF.

The chain uses TRBV7-2 and TRBJ1-2; D might be TRBD1 (5 bases). The V and J ends lost 4 bases and 8 bases respectively, with 14 bases between them. CDR3 length: 13 residues. Germline values: CDR1 SGHTA, CDR2 FQGNSA. The CDR3 is CASSCDRVGGYTF. In nucleotides, the CDR3 is TGTGCCAGCAGCTGTGACAGAGTAGGCGGCTACACCTTC.

This chain joins TRBV6-4 and TRBJ2-1; D might be TRBD2 (6 bases). V gave up 4 bases and J gave up 5 bases, with 9 bases separating them. The CDR3 length is 13 residues. Per germline, CDR1 MRHNA and CDR2 SNTAGT. This CDR3 reads CASSGGEDNEQFF. The DNA of the CDR3 is TGTGCCAGCAGTGGCGGGGAAGACAATGAGCAGTTCTTC.

This chain uses TRBV18 with TRBJ2-1; 8 bases are shared with TRBD2. This CDR3 contains 15 residues. V trimming: 2 bases; J trimming: 4 bases; junction bases outside the gene matches: 4. Germline-derived CDR1 and CDR2 are KGHSH and LQKENI. This CDR3 is CASSPSLAAYNEQFF. CDR3 DNA: TGTGCCAGCTCACCATCACTAGCGGCTTACAATGAGCAGTTCTTC. The whole variable domain, remainder taken from reference TRBV18 and TRBJ2-1, is NAGVMQNPRHLVRRRGQEARLRCSPMKGHSHVYWYRQLPEEGLKFMVYLQKENIIDESGMPKERFSAEFPKEGPSILRIQQVVRGDSAAYFCASSPSLAAYNEQFFGPGTRLTVL.

To note about this clone: The sample has other DNA sequences that encode this CDR3 too. The chain carries TRBV6-1 and TRBJ1-5; 8 bases are a match to TRBD1. The CDR3 sequence is 15 residues long. The V gene's germline CDR1 is MNHNS and CDR2 SASEGT. With 5 bases clipped from V and 1 base from J, the junction kept 4 bases outside the gene matches. CDR3 nucleotide sequence: TGTGCCAGCAGTTCAGGGGGCGGGAGCAATCAGCCCCAGCATTTT. This sequence encodes CASSSGGGSNQPQHF.

The V and J genes are TRBV7-9 and TRBJ2-1; 14 positions match TRBD2. The ends lost 5 bases at V and 8 bases at J; junction bases unmatched: 5. The CDR3 sequence is 15 residues long. CDR1 and CDR2 (germline): SEHNR, FQNEAQ (reference sequence). Here the CDR3 DNA reads TGTGCCAGCAGCCCGGGACTAGCGGGAGACTATGAGCAGTTCTTC. Its protein product is CASSPGLAGDYEQFF.

This clone was detected once. This chain connects TRBV6-5 to TRBJ2-7; possible D gene TRBD2, 5 bases. CDR3 length: 12 amino acids. Trimming removed 6 bases from V and 6 bases from J, with 12 bases in between. The germline CDR1 and CDR2 sequences are MNHEY and SVGAGI. CDR3 sequence: CASSPRGLEQYF. In DNA form, the CDR3 reads TGTGCCAGCAGCCCCCGAGGGCTCGAGCAGTACTTC.

This clone has more than one count but fewer than ten. The chain is built from TRBV14 and TRBJ1-1; D uncertain. This CDR3 spans 13 amino acids. Germline V CDR1 and CDR2: SGHDN, FVKESK. The germline V and J ends were trimmed by 4 bases and 3 bases, with 9 bases remaining between them. CDR3 region: CASSLNMDTEAFF. The CDR3 region has the DNA TGTGCCAGCAGCCTCAACATGGACACTGAAGCTTTCTTT.

This clone was observed once. This chain joins TRBV7-8 and TRBJ2-7; 8 bases fit TRBD2. The V gene end was trimmed by 1 base and the J gene end by 4 bases; junction bases not matched to a gene: 6. The germline gives CDR1 SGHVS, CDR2 FQNEAQ. The CDR3 is 15 amino acids. The CDR3, as DNA: TGTGCCAGCAGCTTAGACCGGACTAGCTGGTACGAGCAGTACTTC. Protein product: CASSLDRTSWYEQYF.

Only one count was recorded for this clone. The J gene is TRBJ2-7, the V gene TRBV6-1, with 10 bases fitting TRBD2. CDR1 MNHNS and CDR2 SASEGT come from the germline V gene. The CDR3 is 13 residues long. Trimming cost V 6 bases and J 5 bases; bases outside gene matches: 4. The CDR3 reads CASRVAGGDEQYF. The DNA of the CDR3 is TGTGCCAGCAGGGTAGCGGGAGGCGACGAGCAGTACTTC.